This record concerns one TCR beta chain sequence. What it binds is not known. The data are from a study of blood T cells in healthy people across ages. Study-level findings and limits: Donors of long life had a larger count of naive CD4+ cells and greater diversity than aged donors. A roughly linear fall in TCR beta diversity per million T cells was seen with increasing age.

The second PCR ran about 6 to 11 cycles with a sample-barcoded 5' primer and J-beta primers. TCRdb reprocessed the 5' RACE reads with MiXCR, giving one entry per CDR3 protein. Seen here are around 820,000 distinct CDR3 sequences, 20% to 25% observed once, and the top ten hold under 4%. Germline V gene lookup returns CDR1 SEHNR and CDR2 FQNEAQ (reference sequence). There are 15 residues in the CDR3. The data were also submitted as part of a second study, on T cells of mothers and their children. As that report states: The study sampled three healthy Caucasian mothers and their six children. Evidence of persistent microchimeric T cell clones was absent.

The TCR comes from a boy aged 5-17 years in good health. The V and J genes are TRBV7-9 and TRBJ2-5; possible D gene TRBD1, 6 bases. Matching the DNA end better, TRBJ2-1 makes the J call doubtful. The sequenced sample was blood. CDR3 in amino acids: CASSHRDTFYNEQFF. The CDR3 DNA follows: TGTGCCAGCAGCCACCGGGACACATTCTACAATGAGCAGTTCTTC.